This T cell receptor (beta chain) was sequenced for a study of CD8 T cells in Susac syndrome. Study summary: Intravenous immunoglobulin alone or corticosteroids were being given to patients with Susac syndrome at blood draw, unless they were therapy-naive. General study results and limits: Clonal expansion was not seen in any Susac syndrome CD4+ T cell repertoire.

With regard to this clonotype: What it binds is not known.

This CDR3 region has 12 residues. Trimming stripped 5 bases from V and 1 base from J, with 5 bases between. In contrast to the negatively isolated CD8+ and CD4+ T cells, TEMRA cells were FACS-enriched. RNA in amounts of 0.5 to 1 ug was reverse transcribed with random hexamers. Using its own MiXCR run on the immunoSEQ multiplex PCR reads, TCRdb lists one record per CDR3 protein. The profile shows 150,000 or so distinct CDR3 sequences, around 95% of them singletons. The chain carries TRBV12-3 or TRBV12-4 and TRBJ1-1; D ambiguous. The sequence derives from a human donor with Susac syndrome. The source material was CD4+ T cells from PBMCs. The chain's CDR3 is CASSPSNTEAFF. In DNA form, the CDR3 reads TGTGCCAGCAGTCCTTCGAACACTGAAGCTTTCTTT.